This T cell receptor (beta chain) stems from a study of T cells in Graves' hyperthyroidism and ophthalmopathy. Study-wide points: A model of 13 V-J pairs discriminated ophthalmopathy from stable hyperthyroidism.

It was RNA transcripts that yielded the amplified TCR beta CDR3 regions. Researchers ran a first-round RT-PCR on the TCR CDR3 using the HTBI primer set. TCRdb processed the multiplex PCR reads anew with MiXCR; each CDR3 protein has one entry. Altogether hundreds of thousands of distinct CDR3 sequences are present, about 15% being singletons, with the ten largest covering approximately 14%. Graves' hyperthyroidism without ophthalmopathy progression within 18 months was termed stable. Lactation, pregnancy, other autoimmune disease or uncontrolled infection led to exclusion of patients. CDR1 is MDHEN and CDR2 is SYDVKM in the germline V gene. This CDR3 has 16 amino acids. The V end lost 2 bases, the J end lost 6 bases, and 17 bases lay between the germline ends. This clonotype occurred many times. What it binds is not known.

The sequenced material came from blood. The chain links TRBV28 to TRBJ1-5; possibly TRBD1 for D (5 bases). The source of this sequence is a woman aged 40 to 49 with Graves' hyperthyroidism. The CDR3 DNA sequence: TGTGCCAGCAGTTTAAAGGGATGGGGCAAACCTCAGCCCCAGCATTTT. It translates to CASSLKGWGKPQPQHF.